The clone carrying this TCR beta chain appeared a few times. Antigen unknown. The data originate from a study of blood T cells in healthy people across ages. The study, taken as a whole, reports: The authors considered diversity estimates from one million T cells to be underestimates. The long-lived group displayed more naive CD4+ cells, plus higher diversity, than the aged donors did.

Together with a sample-barcoded 5' primer, a J-beta primer mix was included in a second PCR lasting roughly 6 to 12 cycles. A single record per CDR3 protein comes from TCRdb applying MiXCR to the 5' RACE reads. The sample yields around 850,000 distinct CDR3 sequences, under 40% seen once. This CDR3 region has 14 residues. V was trimmed by 3 bases and J by 0 bases, leaving 8 bases between them. Germline assignment: CDR1 SQVTM and CDR2 ANQGSEA. Total RNA was isolated from each sample in quantities of at least 6 micrograms. The chain has TRBV29-1 and TRBJ2-2, with D unclear. The receptor comes from a man aged 18 to 35 in good health. The source material was blood. The CDR3 DNA reads as TGCAGCGTTGAGGGCAGCACGAACACCGGGGAGCTGTTTTTT. Amino acids: CSVEGSTNTGELFF.